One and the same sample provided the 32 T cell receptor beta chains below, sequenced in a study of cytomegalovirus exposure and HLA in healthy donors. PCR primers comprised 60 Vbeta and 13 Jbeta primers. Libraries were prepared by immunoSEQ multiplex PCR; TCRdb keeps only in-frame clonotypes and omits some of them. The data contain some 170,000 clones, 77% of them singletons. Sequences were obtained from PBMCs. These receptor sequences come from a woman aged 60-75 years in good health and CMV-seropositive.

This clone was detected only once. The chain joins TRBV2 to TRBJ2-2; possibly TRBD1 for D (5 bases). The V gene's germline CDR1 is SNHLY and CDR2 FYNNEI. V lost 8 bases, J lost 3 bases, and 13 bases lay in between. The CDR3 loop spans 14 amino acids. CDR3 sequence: CASGRDRHTGELFF. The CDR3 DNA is TGTGCCAGCGGTCGAGACAGACACACCGGGGAGCTGTTTTTT. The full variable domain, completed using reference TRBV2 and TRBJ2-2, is EPEVTQTPSHQVTQMGQEVILRCVPISNHLYFYWYRQILGQKVEFLVSFYNNEISEKSEIFDDQFSVERPDGSNFTLKIRSTKLEDSAMYFCASGRDRHTGELFFGEGSRLTVL.

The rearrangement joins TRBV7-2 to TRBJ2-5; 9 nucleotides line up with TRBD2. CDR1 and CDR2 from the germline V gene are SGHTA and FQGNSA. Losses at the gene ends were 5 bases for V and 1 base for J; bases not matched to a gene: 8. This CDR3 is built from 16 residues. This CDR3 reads CASSPPPSGAQETQYF. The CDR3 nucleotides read TGTGCCAGCAGCCCCCCCCCTAGCGGGGCCCAAGAGACCCAGTACTTC.

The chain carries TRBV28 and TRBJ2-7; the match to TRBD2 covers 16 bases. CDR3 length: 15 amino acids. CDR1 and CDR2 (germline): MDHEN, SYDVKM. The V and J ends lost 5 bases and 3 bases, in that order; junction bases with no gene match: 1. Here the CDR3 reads CASSGTSGGDYEQYF. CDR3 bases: TGTGCCAGCAGTGGGACTAGCGGGGGGGACTACGAGCAGTACTTC.

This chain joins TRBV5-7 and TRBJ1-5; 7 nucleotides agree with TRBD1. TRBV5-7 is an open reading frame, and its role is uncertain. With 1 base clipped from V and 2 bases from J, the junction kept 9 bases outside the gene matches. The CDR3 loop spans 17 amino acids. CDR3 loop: CASSLHLKGGGNQPQHF. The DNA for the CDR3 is TGTGCCAGCAGCTTGCATCTGAAAGGGGGCGGCAATCAGCCCCAGCATTTT.

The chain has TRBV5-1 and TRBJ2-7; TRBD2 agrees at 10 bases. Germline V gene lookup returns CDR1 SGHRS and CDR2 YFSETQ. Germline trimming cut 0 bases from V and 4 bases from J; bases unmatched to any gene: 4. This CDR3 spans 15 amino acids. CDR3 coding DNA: TGCGCCAGCAGCTTGGCTAGCGGGAGATTATACGAGCAGTACTTC. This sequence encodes CASSLASGRLYEQYF.

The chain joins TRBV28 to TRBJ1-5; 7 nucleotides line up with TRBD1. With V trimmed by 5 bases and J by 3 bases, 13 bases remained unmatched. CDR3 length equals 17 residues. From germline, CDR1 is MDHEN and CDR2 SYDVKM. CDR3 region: CASSLPVGGTANQPQHF. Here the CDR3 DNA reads TGTGCCAGCAGTCTTCCAGTAGGAGGGACAGCCAATCAGCCCCAGCATTTT. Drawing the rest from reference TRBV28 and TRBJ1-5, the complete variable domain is DVKVTQSSRYLVKRTGEKVFLECVQDMDHENMFWYRQDPGLGLRLIYFSYDVKMKEKGDIPEGYSVSREKKERFSLILESASTNQTSMYLCASSLPVGGTANQPQHFGDGTRLSIL.

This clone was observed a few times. This CDR3 reads CASSPDSWNYGYTF. DNA of the CDR3: TGTGCCAGCAGTCCGGACAGTTGGAACTATGGCTACACCTTC. The chain couples TRBV6-5 to TRBJ1-2, with D perhaps TRBD1 (6 bases). The length of the CDR3 is 14 residues. Trimming took 5 bases from V and 2 from J, leaving 12 bases between them. The germline CDR1 and CDR2 sequences are MNHEY and SVGAGI.

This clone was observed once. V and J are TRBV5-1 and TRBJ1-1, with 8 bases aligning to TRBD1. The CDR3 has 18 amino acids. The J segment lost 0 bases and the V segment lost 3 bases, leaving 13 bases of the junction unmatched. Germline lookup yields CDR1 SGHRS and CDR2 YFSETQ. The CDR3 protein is CASSYPRKQGVVNTEAFF. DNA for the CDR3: TGCGCCAGCAGCTACCCGCGGAAACAGGGGGTGGTGAACACTGAAGCTTTCTTT. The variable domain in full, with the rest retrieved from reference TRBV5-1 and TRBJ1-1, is KAGVTQTPRYLIKTRGQQVTLSCSPISGHRSVSWYQQTPGQGLQFLFEYFSETQRNKGNFPGRFSGRQFSNSRSEMNVSTLELGDSALYLCASSYPRKQGVVNTEAFFGQGTRLTVV.

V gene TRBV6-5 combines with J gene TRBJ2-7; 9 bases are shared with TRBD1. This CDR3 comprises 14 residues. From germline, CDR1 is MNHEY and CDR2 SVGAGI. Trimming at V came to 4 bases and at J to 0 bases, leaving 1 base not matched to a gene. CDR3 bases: TGTGCCAGCAGTTCGACAGGGGGCTCCTACGAGCAGTACTTC. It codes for CASSSTGGSYEQYF.

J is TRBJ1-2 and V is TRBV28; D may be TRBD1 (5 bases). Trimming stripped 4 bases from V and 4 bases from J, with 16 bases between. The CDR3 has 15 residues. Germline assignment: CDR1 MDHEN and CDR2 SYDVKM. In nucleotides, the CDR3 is TGTGCCAGCAGTTCACCGGGGGGATTGGCCTATGGCTACACCTTC. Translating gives CASSSPGGLAYGYTF.

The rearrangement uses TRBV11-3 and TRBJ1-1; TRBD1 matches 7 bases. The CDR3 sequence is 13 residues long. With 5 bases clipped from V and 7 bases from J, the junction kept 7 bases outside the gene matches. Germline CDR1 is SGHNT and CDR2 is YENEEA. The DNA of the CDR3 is TGTGCCAGCAGCACCCGGGACAGCAATGAAGCTTTCTTT. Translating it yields CASSTRDSNEAFF. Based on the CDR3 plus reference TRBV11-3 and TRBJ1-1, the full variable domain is EAGVVQSPRYKIIEKKQPVAFWCNPISGHNTLYWYLQNLGQGPELLIRYENEEAVDDSQLPKDRFSAERLKGVDSTLKIQPAELGDSAVYLCASSTRDSNEAFFGQGTRLTVV.

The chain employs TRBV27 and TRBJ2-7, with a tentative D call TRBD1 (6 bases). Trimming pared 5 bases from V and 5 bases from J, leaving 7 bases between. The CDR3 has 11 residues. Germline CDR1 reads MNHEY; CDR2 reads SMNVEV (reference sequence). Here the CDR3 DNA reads TGTGCCAGCAGTACAGGGAACGAGCAGTACTTC. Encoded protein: CASSTGNEQYF.

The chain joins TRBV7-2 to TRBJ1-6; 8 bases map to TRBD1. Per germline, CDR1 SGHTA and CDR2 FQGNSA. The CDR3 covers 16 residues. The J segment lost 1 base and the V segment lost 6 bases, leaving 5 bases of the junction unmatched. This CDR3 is CASRPTGGSYNSPLHF. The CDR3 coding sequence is TGTGCCAGCAGACCTACAGGGGGGTCCTATAATTCACCCCTCCACTTT.

The CDR3 region has the DNA TGTGCCAGCACCCAGACAGGGTATAATTCACCCCTCCACTTT. This codes for CASTQTGYNSPLHF. The V call is TRBV27, the J call TRBJ1-6, with 7 bases fitting TRBD1. This CDR3 is 14 amino acids long. J was trimmed by 4 bases and V by 7 bases; bases with no gene match: 4. From germline, CDR1 is MNHEY and CDR2 SMNVEV (reference sequence).

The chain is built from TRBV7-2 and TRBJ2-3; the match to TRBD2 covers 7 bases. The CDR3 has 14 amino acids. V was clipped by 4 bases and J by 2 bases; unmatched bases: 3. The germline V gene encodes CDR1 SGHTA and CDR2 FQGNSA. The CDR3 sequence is CASSSLAVTDTQYF. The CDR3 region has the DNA TGTGCCAGCAGCTCCCTAGCGGTCACAGATACGCAGTATTTT.

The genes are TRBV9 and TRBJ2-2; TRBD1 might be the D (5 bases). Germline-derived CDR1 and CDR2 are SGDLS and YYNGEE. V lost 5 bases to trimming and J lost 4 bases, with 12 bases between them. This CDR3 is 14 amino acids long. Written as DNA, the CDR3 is TGTGCCAGCAGTCTTACAGGCATCACCGGGGAGCTGTTTTTT. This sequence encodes CASSLTGITGELFF.

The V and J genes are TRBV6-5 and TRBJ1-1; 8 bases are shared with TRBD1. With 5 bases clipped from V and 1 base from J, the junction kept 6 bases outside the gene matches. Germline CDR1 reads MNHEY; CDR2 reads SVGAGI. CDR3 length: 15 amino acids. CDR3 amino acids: CASSPPGTGNTEAFF. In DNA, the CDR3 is TGTGCCAGCAGTCCCCCTGGGACAGGGAACACTGAAGCTTTCTTT.

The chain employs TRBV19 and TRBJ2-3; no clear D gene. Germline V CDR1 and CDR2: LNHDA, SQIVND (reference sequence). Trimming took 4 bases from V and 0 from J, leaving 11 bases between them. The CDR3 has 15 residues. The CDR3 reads CASSTRGPSTDTQYF. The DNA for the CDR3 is TGTGCCAGTAGTACTCGAGGCCCAAGCACAGATACGCAGTATTTT. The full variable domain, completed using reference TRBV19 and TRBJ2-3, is DGGITQSPKYLFRKEGQNVTLSCEQNLNHDAMYWYRQDPGQGLRLIYYSQIVNDFQKGDIAEGYSVSREKKESFPLTVTSAQKNPTAFYLCASSTRGPSTDTQYFGPGTRLTVL.

CDR3 DNA: TGTGCCAGCAGCTTAAACCCTCCGGGACAGGGTGGAGGGGGAGGCTACACCTTC. Translating it yields CASSLNPPGQGGGGGYTF. The rearrangement uses TRBV7-3 and TRBJ1-2, with 9 bases matching TRBD1. Unmatched junction bases numbered 17, after V lost 1 base and J lost 8 bases. Germline V gene data show CDR1 as SGHTA and CDR2 as FQGTGA. CDR3 length: 18 residues.

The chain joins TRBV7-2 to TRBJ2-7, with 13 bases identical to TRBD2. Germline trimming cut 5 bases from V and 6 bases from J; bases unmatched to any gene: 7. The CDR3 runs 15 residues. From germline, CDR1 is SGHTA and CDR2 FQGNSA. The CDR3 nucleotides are TGTGCCAGCAGCACGAGGACTAGCGGGAGTAGCGAGCAGTACTTC. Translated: CASSTRTSGSSEQYF.

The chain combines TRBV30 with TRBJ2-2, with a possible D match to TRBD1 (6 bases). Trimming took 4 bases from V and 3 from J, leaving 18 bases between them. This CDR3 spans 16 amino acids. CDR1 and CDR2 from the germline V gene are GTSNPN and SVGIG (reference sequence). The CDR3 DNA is TGTGCCTGGAACTCCTACAGGGTGGGGTACACCGGGGAGCTGTTTTTT. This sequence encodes CAWNSYRVGYTGELFF.

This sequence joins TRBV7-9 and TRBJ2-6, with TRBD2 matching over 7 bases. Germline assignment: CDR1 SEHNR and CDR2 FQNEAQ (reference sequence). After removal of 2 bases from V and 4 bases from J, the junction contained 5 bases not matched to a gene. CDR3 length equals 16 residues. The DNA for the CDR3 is TGTGCCAGCAGCTTAATGGGGACTACCGGGGCCAACGTCCTGACTTTC. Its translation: CASSLMGTTGANVLTF.

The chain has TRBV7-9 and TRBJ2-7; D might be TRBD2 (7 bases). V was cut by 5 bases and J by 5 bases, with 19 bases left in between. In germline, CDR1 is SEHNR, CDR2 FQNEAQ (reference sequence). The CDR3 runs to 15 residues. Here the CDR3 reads CASSPGGGPPHEQYF. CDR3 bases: TGTGCCAGCAGCCCAGGCGGGGGCCCCCCCCACGAGCAGTACTTC.

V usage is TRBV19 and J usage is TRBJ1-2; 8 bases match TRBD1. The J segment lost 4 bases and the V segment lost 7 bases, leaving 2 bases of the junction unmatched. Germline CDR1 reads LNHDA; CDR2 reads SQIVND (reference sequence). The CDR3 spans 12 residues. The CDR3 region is CASTTGGYGYTF. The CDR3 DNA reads TGTGCCAGTACCACAGGGGGCTATGGCTACACCTTC.

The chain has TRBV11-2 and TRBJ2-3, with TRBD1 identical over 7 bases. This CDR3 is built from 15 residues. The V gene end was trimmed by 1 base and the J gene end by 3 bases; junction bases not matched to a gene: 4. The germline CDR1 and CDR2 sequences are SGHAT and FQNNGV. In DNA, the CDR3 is TGTGCCAGCAGCTTAGGACAGGGTGGGACAGATACGCAGTATTTT. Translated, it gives CASSLGQGGTDTQYF.

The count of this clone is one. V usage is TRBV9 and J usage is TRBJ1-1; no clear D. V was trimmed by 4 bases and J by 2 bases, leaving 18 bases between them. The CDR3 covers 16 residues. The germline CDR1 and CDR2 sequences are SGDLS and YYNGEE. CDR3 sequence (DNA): TGTGCCAGCAGCCCCCGCCGGCTAGGCGGAAACACTGAAGCTTTCTTT. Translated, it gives CASSPRRLGGNTEAFF.

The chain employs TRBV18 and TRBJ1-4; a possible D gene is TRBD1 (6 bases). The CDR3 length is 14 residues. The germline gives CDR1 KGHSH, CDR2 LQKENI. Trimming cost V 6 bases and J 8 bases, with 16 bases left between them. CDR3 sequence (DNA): TGTGCCAGCTCCGGGACAATGGGACGCGAAAAACTGTTTTTT. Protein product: CASSGTMGREKLFF.

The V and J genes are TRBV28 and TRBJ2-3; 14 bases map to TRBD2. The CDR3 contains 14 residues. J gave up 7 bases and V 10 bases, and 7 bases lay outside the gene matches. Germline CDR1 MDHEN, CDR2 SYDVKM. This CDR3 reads CATSGTSGSNTQYF. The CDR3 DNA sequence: TGTGCCACCTCCGGGACTAGCGGGAGTAATACGCAGTATTTT.

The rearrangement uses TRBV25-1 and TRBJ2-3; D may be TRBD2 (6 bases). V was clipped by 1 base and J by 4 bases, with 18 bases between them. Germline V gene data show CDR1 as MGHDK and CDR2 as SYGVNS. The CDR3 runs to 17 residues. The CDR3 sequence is CASSESMGGVGADTQYF. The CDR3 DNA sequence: TGTGCCAGCAGTGAATCCATGGGGGGAGTCGGGGCAGATACGCAGTATTTT.

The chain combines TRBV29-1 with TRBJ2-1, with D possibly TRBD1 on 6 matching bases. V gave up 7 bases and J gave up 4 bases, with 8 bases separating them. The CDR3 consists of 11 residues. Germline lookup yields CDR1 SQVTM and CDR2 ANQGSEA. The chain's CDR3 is CSADRYNEQFF. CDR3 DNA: TGCAGCGCCGACAGGTACAATGAGCAGTTCTTC.

The CDR3, as DNA: TGTGCCAGTAGGAAGACACTTAACACCGGGGAGCTGTTTTTT. Protein product: CASRKTLNTGELFF. This sequence joins TRBV19 and TRBJ2-2; no clear D gene. This CDR3 contains 14 residues. The V end was cut by 6 bases, the J end by 2 bases, with 10 bases between. Germline-derived CDR1 and CDR2 are LNHDA and SQIVND (reference sequence).

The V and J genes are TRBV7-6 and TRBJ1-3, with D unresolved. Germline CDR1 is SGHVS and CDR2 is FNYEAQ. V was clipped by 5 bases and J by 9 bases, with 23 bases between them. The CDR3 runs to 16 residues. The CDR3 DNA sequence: TGTGCCAGCAGCCTAACCCCCCCAGGCCAAGGGAGCACCATATATTTT. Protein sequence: CASSLTPPGQGSTIYF.